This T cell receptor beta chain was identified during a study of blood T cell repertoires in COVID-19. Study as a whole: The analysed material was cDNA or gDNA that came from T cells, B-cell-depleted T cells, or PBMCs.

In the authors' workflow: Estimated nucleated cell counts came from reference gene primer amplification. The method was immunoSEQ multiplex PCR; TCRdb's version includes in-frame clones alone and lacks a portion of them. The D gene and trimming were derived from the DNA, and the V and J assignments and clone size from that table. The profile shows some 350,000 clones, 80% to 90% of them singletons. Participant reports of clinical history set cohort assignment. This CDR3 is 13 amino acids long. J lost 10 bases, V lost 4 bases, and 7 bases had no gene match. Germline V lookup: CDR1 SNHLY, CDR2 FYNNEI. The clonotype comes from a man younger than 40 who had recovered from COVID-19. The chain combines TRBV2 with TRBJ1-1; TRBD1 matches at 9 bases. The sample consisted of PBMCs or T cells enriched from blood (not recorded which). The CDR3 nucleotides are TGTGCCAGCAGTGGACGACAGGGGGTTGGAGCTTTCTTT. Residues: CASSGRQGVGAFF.